A single sample is the source of the 15 T cell receptor beta chains below, sequenced in a study of shared clonotypes between healthy human individuals. Profiling relied on immunoSEQ multiplex PCR, and the TCRdb table lists in-frame clones only, not all of them. The sample lists roughly 2.2 million clones; roughly 90% were seen once. The material sequenced was naive CD4+ T cells from PBMCs. The sample's subset: CD45RA+ positively selected. The receptor set was obtained from a man aged 18-30 years in good health. Some clones in this sample may be carry-over from other donors' samples.

J is TRBJ2-2 and V is TRBV11-3; 12 bases are shared with TRBD2. Unmatched junction bases numbered 3, after V lost 3 bases and J lost 1 base. Per the germline V gene, CDR1 is SGHNT and CDR2 is YENEEA. This CDR3 contains 17 residues. The CDR3 DNA is TGTGCCAGCAGCTTCGCTAGCGGGAGGGTGAACACCGGGGAGCTGTTTTTT. It translates to CASSFASGRVNTGELFF.

This clone was detected once. This chain joins TRBV28 and TRBJ1-1; D is uncertain. Germline V lookup: CDR1 MDHEN, CDR2 SYDVKM. V gave up 6 bases and J gave up 3 bases, with 8 bases separating them. The CDR3 extends over 12 amino acids. The CDR3 DNA is TGTGCCAGCAGCCCCACCCACACTGAAGCTTTCTTT. The encoded protein is CASSPTHTEAFF.

This clone has just one count. This sequence joins TRBV5-4 and TRBJ1-3; no reliable D call. Germline loops: CDR1 SGHNT, CDR2 YYREEE (reference sequence). CDR3 length: 18 residues. The ends were cut back, 1 base at V and 0 bases at J, with 17 bases in the middle. The CDR3 coding sequence is TGTGCCAGCAGCTTGCCATCGGGCACAGCTTCCTCTGGAAACACCATATATTTT. The encoded protein is CASSLPSGTASSGNTIYF.

This sequence joins TRBV11-2 and TRBJ2-2; D possibly corresponds to TRBD1 (6 bases). Germline CDR1 reads SGHAT; CDR2 reads FQNNGV. CDR3 length: 15 residues. V lost 2 bases, J lost 4 bases, and 11 bases lay in between. The CDR3 protein is CASSLPGARTGELFF. DNA for the CDR3: TGTGCCAGCAGCTTACCAGGGGCGCGCACCGGGGAGCTGTTTTTT.

V is TRBV18 and J is TRBJ1-2; no reliable D call. The CDR3 has 15 amino acids. Germline-derived CDR1 and CDR2 are KGHSH and LQKENI. Trimming took off 3 bases at V and 4 bases at J, with 15 bases between the two ends. As DNA, the CDR3 is TGTGCCAGCTCACCGAACGATGACACGGGCTATGGCTACACCTTC. Its protein is CASSPNDDTGYGYTF.

For this clone: Other DNA sequences in the sample encode the same CDR3. The chain joins TRBV30 to TRBJ1-4; D perhaps matches TRBD1 (6 bases). From germline, CDR1 is GTSNPN and CDR2 SVGIG (reference sequence). Deletions cut 2 bases from V and 8 bases from J, with 9 bases between. The CDR3 is 12 residues long. As DNA, the CDR3 is TGTGCCTGGAGTCCCAGGGGAGAAAAACTGTTTTTT. This translates into CAWSPRGEKLFF.

The chain couples TRBV11-2 to TRBJ2-5; D gene uncertain. Germline lookup yields CDR1 SGHAT and CDR2 FQNNGV. The V gene lost 4 bases and the J gene lost 5 bases, with 11 bases spanning the gap. There are 13 residues in the CDR3. In DNA form, the CDR3 reads TGTGCCAGCAGCTCCCCCCCAGGCGAGACCCAGTACTTC. Translating it yields CASSSPPGETQYF. Looking up the rest from reference TRBV11-2 and TRBJ2-5 gives the full variable domain: EAGVAQSPRYKIIEKRQSVAFWCNPISGHATLYWYQQILGQGPKLLIQFQNNGVVDDSQLPKDRFSAERLKGVDSTLKIQPAKLEDSAVYLCASSSPPGETQYFGPGTRLLVL.

The chain has TRBV19 and TRBJ2-7; the D gene is possibly TRBD1 (6 bases). Trimming stripped 3 bases from V and 2 bases from J, with 8 bases between. Per the germline V gene, CDR1 is LNHDA and CDR2 is SQIVND (reference sequence). This CDR3 contains 13 residues. In nucleotides, the CDR3 is TGTGCCAGTAGTATTACAGGGCCCTACGAGCAGTACTTC. Translation gives CASSITGPYEQYF. Supplemented by reference TRBV19 and TRBJ2-7, the full variable domain reads DGGITQSPKYLFRKEGQNVTLSCEQNLNHDAMYWYRQDPGQGLRLIYYSQIVNDFQKGDIAEGYSVSREKKESFPLTVTSAQKNPTAFYLCASSITGPYEQYFGPGTRLTVT.

The chain carries TRBV12-5 and TRBJ2-2; 8 nucleotides agree with TRBD1. Germline V gives CDR1 LGHNT, CDR2 FRNRAP. The CDR3 sequence is 14 residues long. The ends lost 6 bases at V and 6 bases at J; junction bases unmatched: 6. CDR3 in amino acids: CASGQGATPGELFF. DNA of the CDR3: TGTGCTAGTGGGCAGGGGGCGACCCCCGGGGAGCTGTTTTTT.

V usage is TRBV7-9 and J usage is TRBJ1-1; D possibly corresponds to TRBD1 (6 bases). This CDR3 region has 13 residues. V shed 5 bases and J shed 2 bases, with 9 bases lying between them. The germline gives CDR1 SEHNR, CDR2 FQNEAQ (reference sequence). This CDR3 reads CASSIQGNTEAFF. CDR3 DNA: TGTGCCAGCAGCATACAGGGAAACACTGAAGCTTTCTTT.

CDR3 bases: TGTGCCAGCAGCTTAAGTGCCAGGCAAGAGACCCAGTACTTC. Its protein product is CASSLSARQETQYF. V is TRBV7-2 and J is TRBJ2-5; D unclear. The CDR3 covers 14 residues. Trimming removed 2 bases from V and 2 bases from J, with 9 bases in between. The germline gives CDR1 SGHTA, CDR2 FQGNSA.

This chain joins TRBV5-1 and TRBJ2-7; 9 nucleotides line up with TRBD2. This CDR3 region has 16 residues. Looked up from germline, CDR1 is SGHRS and CDR2 is YFSETQ. Trimming cost V 6 bases and J 4 bases; bases outside gene matches: 14. The CDR3 nucleotides read TGCGCCAGCACGTTAACAGCCCCTAGCGGGACTTACGAGCAGTACTTC. The encoded protein is CASTLTAPSGTYEQYF.

The rearrangement uses TRBV19 and TRBJ2-2; 8 positions agree with TRBD1. The germline gives CDR1 LNHDA, CDR2 SQIVND (reference sequence). This CDR3 is built from 17 residues. Trimming took 5 bases from V and 6 from J; bases not matched to a gene: 14. The CDR3 sequence: CASSPRGQGGVAGELFF. The DNA for the CDR3 is TGTGCCAGTAGTCCGCGAGGACAGGGTGGTGTGGCCGGGGAGCTGTTTTTT.

The rearrangement uses TRBV28 and TRBJ1-6; TRBD1 matches 7 bases. This CDR3 contains 14 residues. V was pared by 1 base and J by 10 bases, with 4 bases of the junction left unmatched. The germline gives CDR1 MDHEN, CDR2 SYDVKM. The CDR3 DNA is TGTGCCAGCAGTTTATCCCAGGGGGGATCACCCCTCCACTTT. It is translated as CASSLSQGGSPLHF.

This chain uses TRBV28 with TRBJ2-7; TRBD1 is a possible D gene (6 bases). The CDR3 loop spans 15 amino acids. The V end lost 6 bases, the J end lost 9 bases, and 24 bases lay between the germline ends. CDR1 MDHEN and CDR2 SYDVKM come from the germline V gene. Here the CDR3 DNA reads TGTGCCAGCAGGGGTACAGGGACCTCCCTTGCCGGGCAGTACTTC. Translated: CASRGTGTSLAGQYF. Combining the CDR3 with reference TRBV28 and TRBJ2-7 gives the whole variable domain DVKVTQSSRYLVKRTGEKVFLECVQDMDHENMFWYRQDPGLGLRLIYFSYDVKMKEKGDIPEGYSVSREKKERFSLILESASTNQTSMYLCASRGTGTSLAGQYFGPGTRLTVT.